Listed below are T cell receptor beta chains from one sample, sequenced in a study of blood T cell repertoires in COVID-19. Sequencing was performed with immunoSEQ multiplex PCR; in TCRdb, only in-frame clones are kept and a portion is missing. The sample has about 52,000 clones, about 84% seen once. Sequenced: peripheral blood. These receptors were obtained from a woman older than 75 with acute or convalescent COVID-19. Both conserved end residues are part of each CDR3. D genes are given only for firm matches. Clone size is given for some rows only: seen once, a few or many times, or a class if the clone is expanded.

CDR3aa | CDR3nt | v_gene | abundance | d_gene | len | j_gene
CAILRGDSLYEQYF | TGCGCCATCCTCCGCGGGGACAGCCTCTACGAGCAGTACTTC | TRBV23-1 | NA | NA | 14 | TRBJ2-7
CASSIPGGNEQFF | TGCGCCAGCAGCATTCCCGGGGGCAATGAGCAGTTCTTC | TRBV5-1 | NA | NA | 13 | TRBJ2-1
CASSSGAGRGSEQYF | TGTGCCAGCAGCTCCGGGGCAGGGAGGGGCAGCGAGCAGTACTTC | TRBV7-9 | NA | TRBD2 | 15 | TRBJ2-7
CASSAGQGAHYQAFF | TGTGCCAGCAGCGCAGGACAGGGGGCGCATTATCAAGCTTTCTTT | TRBV9 | once | TRBD1 | 15 | TRBJ1-1
CASSWGPGTAYEQYF | TGTGCCAGCAGCTGGGGGCCCGGGACAGCCTACGAGCAGTACTTC | TRBV5-6 | NA | TRBD1 | 15 | TRBJ2-7
CASSYGQGGGYTF | TGCGCCAGCAGCTACGGACAGGGTGGGGGCTACACCTTC | TRBV5-1 | NA | TRBD1 | 13 | TRBJ1-2
CASSVGKGAQFF | TGTGCCAGCAGCGTAGGAAAGGGGGCGCAGTTCTTC | TRBV9 | NA | TRBD1 | 12 | TRBJ2-1
CASSFLAGPAARFFF | TGTGCCAGCAGCTTCTTAGCGGGGCCAGCGGCCCGTTTCTTCTTC | TRBV7-9 | NA | TRBD2 | 15 | TRBJ2-1
CASSIGTRQGWYTQYF | TGTGCCAGTAGTATTGGGACCAGACAGGGTTGGTATACGCAGTATTTT | TRBV19 | NA | TRBD1 | 16 | TRBJ2-3
CASSDRGLVETQYF | TGTGCCAGCAGTGATAGGGGACTAGTAGAGACCCAGTACTTC | TRBV2 | NA | TRBD2 | 14 | TRBJ2-5
CASSPPGQRDGYTF | TGTGCCAGCAGTCCACCGGGACAGCGCGATGGCTACACCTTC | TRBV28 | NA | TRBD1 | 14 | TRBJ1-2
CSVEGTGLEKLFF | TGCAGCGTTGAAGGGACAGGCCTTGAAAAACTGTTTTTT | TRBV29-1 | NA | TRBD1 | 13 | TRBJ1-4
CASTYGQGNSPLHF | TGCGCCAGCACCTACGGACAGGGCAATTCACCCCTCCACTTT | TRBV4-1 | few | TRBD1 | 14 | TRBJ1-6
CATSRGGGTSTDTQYF | TGTGCCACCAGCAGAGGCGGAGGTACTAGCACAGATACGCAGTATTTT | TRBV15 | NA | NA | 16 | TRBJ2-3
CASSATGGVETQYF | TGTGCCAGCAGCGCGACAGGGGGCGTAGAGACCCAGTACTTC | TRBV7-9 | NA | TRBD1 | 14 | TRBJ2-5
CASSPRGGAESYNEQFF | TGTGCCAGCTCACCAAGGGGAGGGGCTGAGTCCTACAATGAGCAGTTCTTC | TRBV18 | NA | TRBD2 | 17 | TRBJ2-1
CASSGGGPKTFMIQFF | TGTGCCAGCAGCGGGGGGGGTCCCAAAACATTTATGATTCAGTTCTTC | TRBV9 | NA | TRBD2 | 16 | TRBJ2-1
CASSSPGSSGNTIYF | TGTGCCAGCAGCTCTCCAGGATCCTCTGGAAACACCATATATTTT | TRBV5-4 | NA | NA | 15 | TRBJ1-3
CASSLEQGGEKLFF | TGCGCCAGCAGCTTGGAGCAGGGTGGCGAAAAACTGTTTTTT | TRBV5-1 | NA | NA | 14 | TRBJ1-4
CASSSGLKSSGANVLTF | TGTGCCAGCAGCTCGGGTCTAAAGAGCTCTGGGGCCAACGTCCTGACTTTC | TRBV7-9 | NA | NA | 17 | TRBJ2-6
CASSLEGDTSGNTIYF | TGCGCCAGCAGCTTGGAGGGGGACACCTCTGGAAACACCATATATTTT | TRBV5-1 | NA | NA | 16 | TRBJ1-3
CASGWRSSGANVLTF | TGTGCCAGCGGTTGGAGAAGCTCTGGGGCCAACGTCCTGACTTTC | TRBV11-2 | NA | NA | 15 | TRBJ2-6
CASSSSGRGTDTQYF | TGTGCCAGCAGCTCTAGCGGGAGAGGGACAGATACGCAGTATTTT | TRBV7-3 | NA | TRBD2 | 15 | TRBJ2-3
CASSNRDTFYGYTF | TGTGCCAGTAGTAATCGTGACACATTCTATGGCTACACCTTC | TRBV19 | NA | NA | 14 | TRBJ1-2
CASSTDIQPQHF | TGTGCCAGTAGTACTGACATTCAGCCCCAGCATTTT | TRBV19 | NA | NA | 12 | TRBJ1-5
CASSTTGLGANVLTF | TGTGCCAGTAGTACTACAGGGCTTGGGGCCAACGTCCTGACTTTC | TRBV19 | NA | NA | 15 | TRBJ2-6
CASSLARDSSRKGYTF | TGTGCCAGCAGCTTAGCCCGGGACAGCTCCCGGAAGGGCTACACCTTC | TRBV7-8 | NA | TRBD1 | 16 | TRBJ1-2
CASSSRTGGGSENTIYF | TGTGCCAGCAGTTCTCGTACAGGGGGCGGGAGTGAAAACACCATATATTTT | TRBV28 | once | TRBD1 | 17 | TRBJ1-3
CASSLAWVAGTNDEQFF | TGTGCCAGCAGCTTAGCGTGGGTAGCGGGTACTAATGATGAGCAGTTCTTC | TRBV7-8 | once | TRBD2 | 17 | TRBJ2-1
CASSLNRGDYGYTF | TGTGCCAGCAGCTTAAACAGGGGTGACTATGGCTACACCTTC | TRBV7-3 | NA | TRBD1 | 14 | TRBJ1-2
CASSVWTSGGPKEQYF | TGTGCCAGCAGCGTTTGGACTAGCGGGGGTCCAAAGGAGCAGTATTTT | TRBV28 | NA | TRBD2 | 16 | TRBJ2-3
CASRPGRAGELFF | TGTGCCAGCAGACCAGGGCGCGCCGGGGAGCTGTTTTTT | TRBV3-1/TRBV3-2 | NA | NA | 13 | TRBJ2-2
CASRIAGDGNTEAFF | TGTGCCAGCAGGATCGCAGGTGACGGGAACACTGAAGCTTTCTTT | TRBV28 | NA | NA | 15 | TRBJ1-1
CASSLAPPGSYNEQFF | TGTGCCAGCAGCTTAGCGCCTCCTGGCAGCTACAATGAGCAGTTCTTC | TRBV7-8 | few | NA | 16 | TRBJ2-1
CASSPPNRAGANVLTF | TGTGCCAGCTCACCACCGAACAGGGCTGGGGCCAACGTCCTGACTTTC | TRBV18 | NA | NA | 16 | TRBJ2-6
CASSPRTANTEAFF | TGTGCCAGCTCACCACGGACAGCCAACACTGAAGCTTTCTTT | TRBV18 | NA | NA | 14 | TRBJ1-1
CASKNRLAGTYNEQFF | TGTGCCAGCAAAAATAGACTAGCGGGGACTTACAATGAGCAGTTCTTC | TRBV28 | NA | TRBD2 | 16 | TRBJ2-1
CASSPRTSEYQETQYF | TGTGCCAGCAGCCCCCGGACTAGCGAGTACCAAGAGACCCAGTACTTC | TRBV9 | few | TRBD2 | 16 | TRBJ2-5
CASSMGRNEKLFF | TGTGCCAGCTCCATGGGCAGGAATGAAAAACTGTTTTTT | TRBV12-3/TRBV12-4 | NA | NA | 13 | TRBJ1-4
CSVRTSVGLNYEQYF | TGCAGCGTAAGGACCAGCGTGGGGCTTAACTACGAGCAGTACTTC | TRBV29-1 | NA | NA | 15 | TRBJ2-7
CASSQGGQGGEKLFF | TGTGCCAGCAGCCAAGGTGGACAGGGAGGAGAAAAACTGTTTTTT | TRBV4-2 | NA | TRBD1 | 15 | TRBJ1-4
CASRTTGSSYNSPLHF | TGTGCCAGTAGGACGACTGGGAGCTCCTATAATTCACCCCTCCACTTT | TRBV19 | NA | NA | 16 | TRBJ1-6
CASSLRGQSYGYTF | TGCGCCAGCAGCTTAAGAGGACAGAGCTATGGCTACACCTTC | TRBV5-1 | once | NA | 14 | TRBJ1-2
CASSWGRWGYTF | TGTGCCAGCAGCTGGGGCCGGTGGGGCTACACCTTC | TRBV5-5 | NA | NA | 12 | TRBJ1-2
CASSPSRGSVNYGYTF | TGTGCCAGCTCACCATCCCGGGGGTCGGTTAACTATGGCTACACCTTC | TRBV18 | NA | NA | 16 | TRBJ1-2
CASSHRQGGTLNYGYTF | TGTGCCAGCAGCCACCGACAGGGTGGGACTCTGAACTATGGCTACACCTTC | TRBV14 | NA | TRBD1 | 17 | TRBJ1-2